The rows below give T cell receptor beta chains drawn from one sample of a study of Tregs in tolerant kidney transplant recipients. The protocol was immunoSEQ multiplex PCR, while the TCRdb copy is restricted to in-frame clones and leaves out a portion. The sample consists of tens of thousands of clones, about 83% of them appearing once. The specimen sequenced was CD4+ T cells from blood. The receptors come from a human donor in good health. Each CDR3 is given with its conserved first and last residue. D genes are given only for firm matches. A clone size is listed for some rows: how often the clone was seen (once, few, many), or a class if it is expanded.

TRBJ2-1,NA,TRBD2,TRBV11-3,TGTGCCAGCAGCGCGTCCGGGACTAGCTCCTACAATGAGCAGTTCTTC,CASSASGTSSYNEQFF
TRBJ1-2,NA,NA,TRBV15,TGTGCCACCAGCAGAGATTTTGGGCCCAGGGTCGGCTACACCTTC,CATSRDFGPRVGYTF
TRBJ1-1,NA,NA,TRBV5-1,TGCGCCAGCAAGAGGAAGGGGGAGAGCACTGAAGCTTTCTTT,CASKRKGESTEAFF
TRBJ2-2,NA,NA,TRBV19,TGTGCCAGTAGTAGGGGACCTCTTTACGAAAGATACACCGGGGAGCTGTTTTTT,CASSRGPLYERYTGELFF
TRBJ2-5,NA,NA,TRBV5-4,TGTGCCAGCAGCTTTGGTGCGCAGGAGACCCAGTACTTC,CASSFGAQETQYF
TRBJ2-7,NA,TRBD2,TRBV5-1,TGCGCCAGCAGCCCACCAACTAGCGGGGGTTCCTACGAGCAGTACTTC,CASSPPTSGGSYEQYF
TRBJ1-1,NA,NA,TRBV7-3,TGTGCCAGCAGCTTGGCCCTAACGAGTCCTGAAGCTTTCTTT,CASSLALTSPEAFF
TRBJ1-4,once,TRBD1,TRBV18,TGTGCCAGCTCACCGAACGGAGGACAGGGCCACGAAAAACTGTTTTTT,CASSPNGGQGHEKLFF
TRBJ1-1,NA,NA,TRBV7-9,TGTGCCAGCAGCTTGGGGGCAGTGAAGAACACTGAAGCTTTCTTT,CASSLGAVKNTEAFF
TRBJ2-7,NA,NA,TRBV2,TGTGCCAGCACGGGATTCCCCTCCTACGAGCAGTACTTC,CASTGFPSYEQYF
TRBJ1-2,NA,NA,TRBV12-5,TGTGCTAGTGGTTGGGGTCAATTCTATGGCTACACCTTC,CASGWGQFYGYTF
TRBJ1-2,once,TRBD1,TRBV4-1,TGCGCCAGCAGAGTCCCGGGACAGGGGAGCTATGGCTACACCTTC,CASRVPGQGSYGYTF
TRBJ1-1,NA,TRBD1,TRBV11-1,TGTGCCAGCAGCACGCGAGACAGGGCTAGTAACACTGAAGCTTTCTTT,CASSTRDRASNTEAFF
TRBJ1-2,NA,NA,TRBV10-2,TGCGCCAGCAGTGAAATATGGGGTCATGACCTTCACTATGGCTACACCTTC,CASSEIWGHDLHYGYTF
TRBJ1-1,NA,NA,TRBV7-2,TGTGCCAGCAGCTCATTGGAACGTGAAGCTTTCTTT,CASSSLEREAFF
TRBJ2-7,NA,NA,TRBV11-2,TGTGCCAGCAGCCGATGGTCCGGGACGCAGGATTACTACGAGCAGTACTTC,CASSRWSGTQDYYEQYF
TRBJ2-5,NA,TRBD1,TRBV6-5,TGTGCCAGCACCGGACAGGGGGCTGTAGAGACCCAGTACTTC,CASTGQGAVETQYF
TRBJ2-1,NA,NA,TRBV10-1,TGCGCCAGCAGTTCGGGAGTTCTCTACAATGAGCAGTTCTTC,CASSSGVLYNEQFF
TRBJ1-6,NA,NA,TRBV6-6,TGTGCCAGCAGTTCCATACTCGGTTACTCACCCCTCCACTTT,CASSSILGYSPLHF
TRBJ2-7,NA,TRBD1,TRBV6-5,TGTGCCAGCAGTTACACCCGGACAGGGGGATGGAACGAGCAGTACTTC,CASSYTRTGGWNEQYF
TRBJ2-3,NA,TRBD1,TRBV5-1,TGCGCCAGCAGCACAGGGGGACCCACAGATACGCAGTATTTT,CASSTGGPTDTQYF
TRBJ1-1,NA,NA,TRBV4-1,TGCGCCAGCAGCCATACAGGGACGTGGGACACTGAAGCTTTCTTT,CASSHTGTWDTEAFF
TRBJ1-3,NA,TRBD1,TRBV18,TGTGCCAGCTCAACGTCCTCGGGACAGGGAAACACCATATATTTT,CASSTSSGQGNTIYF
TRBJ2-5,NA,NA,TRBV5-4,TGTGCCAGCAGCTTGTCCCCCCAAGAGACCCAGTACTTC,CASSLSPQETQYF
TRBJ1-1,NA,TRBD1,TRBV5-1,TGCGCCAGCAGCTTGGGAGCCAGGGGGGAAACTTTCTTT,CASSLGARGETFF
TRBJ1-2,NA,NA,TRBV27,TGTGCCAGCAGTTTCGGGTCAGGGTATGGCTACACCTTC,CASSFGSGYGYTF
TRBJ2-2,NA,NA,TRBV6-6,TGTGCCAGCAGTTACGGAAGCACTATGGGGACCGGGGAGCTGTTTTTT,CASSYGSTMGTGELFF
TRBJ1-1,medium-sized,NA,TRBV7-9,TGTGCCAGCAGCTTCGCCGCTCGAGTGGGGAACACTGAAGCTTTCTTT,CASSFAARVGNTEAFF
TRBJ1-1,once,NA,TRBV19,TGTGCCAGTAGTATTGTAGCAGGGAATACTGAAGCTTTCTTT,CASSIVAGNTEAFF
TRBJ1-2,NA,NA,TRBV7-2,TGTGCCAGCAGCGCCGGACTGGTGGGGGGACTATATGGCTACACCTTC,CASSAGLVGGLYGYTF
TRBJ1-3,NA,NA,TRBV7-2,TGTGCCAGCAGCTTGACCGGCAGGCCAAACACCATATATTTT,CASSLTGRPNTIYF
TRBJ2-7,NA,TRBD1,TRBV2,TGTGCCAGCAGTGAAGACCCCAGGGGGCGCGGATCCTACGAGCAGTACTTC,CASSEDPRGRGSYEQYF
TRBJ1-2,NA,TRBD1,TRBV30,TGTGCCTCATACAGGACAGGCCGAAGTGGCTACACCTTC,CASYRTGRSGYTF
TRBJ1-1,few,TRBD1,TRBV5-1,TGCGCCAGCAGCAAGACAGGGGGGAACACTGAAGCTTTCTTT,CASSKTGGNTEAFF
TRBJ1-1,NA,TRBD1,TRBV5-1,TGCGCCAGCAGCAAGGACAGGGAAGGCACTGAAGCTTTCTTT,CASSKDREGTEAFF
TRBJ2-4,NA,NA,TRBV6-5,TGTGCCAGCAGTTACTCAGGCATCCGGCCCCAGGACATTCAGTACTTC,CASSYSGIRPQDIQYF
TRBJ1-1,NA,NA,TRBV7-9,TGTGCCAGCACCTTAAGGGCCATTGGGAACACTGAAGCTTTCTTT,CASTLRAIGNTEAFF
TRBJ2-7,NA,TRBD2,TRBV7-3,TGTGCCAGCAGCTTAGAACTAGCGGGGGGGAACGAGCAGTACTTC,CASSLELAGGNEQYF
TRBJ1-2,NA,TRBD1,TRBV6-6,TGTGCCAGCCAGACAGGGCTCGGCTACACCTTC,CASQTGLGYTF
TRBJ2-3,NA,TRBD2,TRBV6-6,TGTGCCAACGGAGCGGGAGGAGATACGCAGTATTTT,CANGAGGDTQYF
TRBJ2-6,NA,TRBD1,TRBV19,TGTGCCAGTACCAGTCAGACAGGGGGGAATCCTGGGGCCAACGTCCTGACTTTC,CASTSQTGGNPGANVLTF